This T cell receptor beta chain was sequenced in a study of CD8 T cells in ankylosing spondylitis. TCRdb reprocessed the 5' RACE reads via MiXCR and lists one record per CDR3 protein. The sample records around 320,000 distinct CDR3 sequences, around 21% being singletons. Study observations and caveats: Typical of ankylosing spondylitis blood, it appeared, was a TCR beta motif of several highly homologous variants.

The germline V and J ends were trimmed by 6 bases and 0 bases, with 11 bases remaining between them. This CDR3 comprises 14 residues. Germline CDR1 reads MRHNA; CDR2 reads SNTAGT. With respect to this clonotype: The target antigen is unknown.

The V call is TRBV6-4, the J call TRBJ1-2; no clear D gene. What was sequenced was blood, either unsorted or a sorted T cell fraction (not recorded which). The sequence derives from a female donor with ankylosing spondylitis or in good health (not recorded which). CDR3 in amino acids: CASSPESANYGYTF. DNA of the CDR3: TGTGCCAGCAGCCCTGAGTCAGCTAACTATGGCTACACCTTC.